A single sample is the source of the 28 T cell receptor beta chains below, sequenced in a study of CD8 T cells in Susac syndrome. Random hexamers served to reverse transcribe roughly 0.45 to 1 ug RNA. TCRdb analysed the immunoSEQ multiplex PCR reads with MiXCR anew, one entry per CDR3 protein. Among approximately 100,000 distinct CDR3 sequences listed, 85% to 95% were seen once. The sequencing sample was made of CD8+ T cells from PBMCs. The receptors were sampled from a human donor in good health.

This sequence joins TRBV10-3 and TRBJ2-2; D might be TRBD1 (6 bases). Trimming pared 5 bases from V and 1 base from J, leaving 14 bases between. This CDR3 region has 16 residues. Germline-derived CDR1 and CDR2 are ENHRY and SYGVKD. This chain's CDR3 is CAISTGTSKNTGELFF. CDR3 DNA sequence: TGTGCCATCAGTACCGGGACATCCAAGAACACCGGGGAGCTGTTTTTT.

The V call is TRBV5-6, the J call TRBJ1-5; no clear D. The germline gives CDR1 SGHDT, CDR2 YYEEEE. The V end lost 4 bases, the J end lost 5 bases, and 10 bases lay between the germline ends. The CDR3 spans 13 residues. CDR3 protein: CASSPGRYQPQHF. The DNA for the CDR3 is TGTGCCAGCAGCCCCGGTCGCTATCAGCCCCAGCATTTT.

CDR3 nucleotide sequence: TGTGCCATCAGTGAGCCTACGACTTCTACCTACGAGCAGTACTTC. It specifies CAISEPTTSTYEQYF. The chain carries TRBV10-3 and TRBJ2-7; D unclear. V was clipped by 2 bases and J by 2 bases, with 13 bases between them. The CDR3 length is 15 residues. Germline V gene data show CDR1 as ENHRY and CDR2 as SYGVKD.

This chain joins TRBV6-2 or TRBV6-3 and TRBJ1-5; D is possibly TRBD1 (6 bases). The length of the CDR3 is 14 residues. V lost 6 bases and J lost 0, with 9 bases in between. The germline CDR1 and CDR2 sequences are MNHEY and SVGEGT. The CDR3 DNA is TGTGCCAGCAGAAGGGACAATAGCAATCAGCCCCAGCATTTT. This gives the protein CASRRDNSNQPQHF.

This clonotype is a singleton in its sample. The chain recombines TRBV5-4 with TRBJ2-4; a possible D gene is TRBD1 (7 bases). The CDR3 loop spans 13 amino acids. V was pared by 4 bases and J by 6 bases, with 11 bases between. Germline V gene data show CDR1 as SGHNT and CDR2 as YYREEE (reference sequence). The DNA of the CDR3 is TGTGCCAGCAGCCAGGGGGGTGGAAACATTCAGTACTTC. It encodes CASSQGGGNIQYF.

V and J are TRBV7-3 and TRBJ1-2; no clear D gene. CDR1 SGHTA and CDR2 FQGTGA come from the germline V gene. V gave up 2 bases and J gave up 2 bases, with 9 bases separating them. The CDR3 is 14 residues long. The chain's CDR3 is CASSLGAQNYGYTF. The DNA of the CDR3 is TGTGCCAGCAGCTTAGGTGCTCAGAACTATGGCTACACCTTC.

The chain is built from TRBV20-1 and TRBJ1-1; D ambiguous. Germline CDR1 reads DFQATT; CDR2 reads SNEGSKA (reference sequence). The V end was cut by 7 bases, the J end by 5 bases, with 11 bases between. CDR3 size: 11 residues. The CDR3 region is CSDLRTTEAFF. In DNA, the CDR3 is TGCAGTGATCTAAGGACGACTGAAGCTTTCTTT.

A single count supports this clonotype. This chain joins TRBV9 and TRBJ2-2; D gene unclear. In germline, CDR1 is SGDLS, CDR2 YYNGEE. This CDR3 region has 14 residues. V shed 2 bases and J shed 7 bases, with 12 bases lying between them. The CDR3: CASSVGLSSGELFF. The CDR3 DNA reads as TGTGCCAGCAGCGTTGGCCTCTCCAGCGGGGAGCTGTTTTTT.

V and J are TRBV7-6 and TRBJ2-2, with D maybe TRBD1 (6 bases). This CDR3 is built from 17 residues. Germline CDR1 is SGHVS and CDR2 is FNYEAQ. With 5 bases removed from V and 0 bases from J, the gap between germline ends came to 16 bases. The CDR3 sequence is CASSGTNRAPNTGELFF. In DNA, the CDR3 is TGTGCCAGCAGCGGGACAAACAGGGCACCGAACACCGGGGAGCTGTTTTTT.

The chain combines TRBV6-1 with TRBJ2-1; D remains ambiguous. The CDR3 runs to 11 residues. Germline loops: CDR1 MNHNS, CDR2 SASEGT. The V end lost 2 bases, the J end lost 12 bases, and 8 bases lay between the germline ends. The CDR3 loop is CASSERGGQFF. The CDR3 DNA follows: TGTGCCAGCAGTGAACGCGGTGGGCAGTTCTTC.

This chain links TRBV12-3 or TRBV12-4 with TRBJ1-5, with D perhaps TRBD1 (5 bases). Trimming pared 6 bases from V and 0 bases from J, leaving 9 bases between. This CDR3 comprises 14 residues. In nucleotides, the CDR3 is TGTGCCAGCAGAGACAGAAATAGCAATCAGCCCCAGCATTTT. Protein sequence: CASRDRNSNQPQHF.

This chain links TRBV5-4 with TRBJ2-1, with 10 bases aligning to TRBD2. Trimming removed 3 bases from V and 5 bases from J; junction bases left unmatched: 5. From germline, CDR1 is SGHNT and CDR2 YYREEE (reference sequence). The CDR3 is 15 amino acids. The CDR3 region has the DNA TGTGCCAGCAGCTCCGGGGGACTAGCGAACAATGAGCAGTTCTTC. Its protein product is CASSSGGLANNEQFF.

The gene calls are TRBV4-3 and TRBJ1-2; D is uncertain. V shed 4 bases and J shed 1 base, with 16 bases lying between them. Germline values: CDR1 LGHNA, CDR2 YSLEER. The length of the CDR3 is 16 residues. In nucleotides, the CDR3 is TGCGCCAGCAGCCCCCAACACCGGGAGCGTAACTATGGCTACACCTTC. Amino acids: CASSPQHRERNYGYTF.

The V and J genes are TRBV27 and TRBJ1-2, with D maybe TRBD1 (5 bases). Deletions cut 5 bases from V and 3 bases from J, with 19 bases between. CDR1 and CDR2 from the germline V gene are MNHEY and SMNVEV (reference sequence). The CDR3 spans 16 residues. Here the CDR3 reads CASSLNPGLPDYGYTF. The CDR3 DNA is TGTGCCAGCAGTCTGAACCCAGGGTTGCCTGACTATGGCTACACCTTC.

This chain links TRBV20-1 with TRBJ2-5; no reliable D call. Germline CDR1 and CDR2: DFQATT and SNEGSKA (reference sequence). The CDR3 extends over 13 amino acids. Between the trimmed V and J ends, which lost 6 bases and 1 base, there was a span of 12 bases. The CDR3 region has the DNA TGCAGTGCCCCAGACAACTTCCAAGAGACCCAGTACTTC. Translated: CSAPDNFQETQYF.

The chain uses TRBV6-2 or TRBV6-3 and TRBJ2-7; TRBD1 matches 7 bases. From germline, CDR1 is MNHEY and CDR2 SVGEGT. V lost 7 bases and J lost 3; bases outside the gene matches: 6. This CDR3 region has 13 residues. The CDR3 coding sequence is TGTGCCAGCACCACCCGACAGGGCTACGAGCAGTACTTC. Amino acid sequence: CASTTRQGYEQYF.

The chain combines TRBV11-2 with TRBJ2-3; TRBD2 might be the D (5 bases). The CDR3 is 14 residues long. Trimming took 6 bases from V and 5 from J, leaving 15 bases between them. CDR1 and CDR2 from the germline V gene are SGHAT and FQNNGV. CDR3 amino acids: CASSPLNRGDTQYF. The CDR3 nucleotides are TGTGCCAGCAGTCCACTCAATCGGGGAGATACGCAGTATTTT.

The chain couples TRBV3-1 to TRBJ2-7; D call uncertain. CDR1 LGHDT and CDR2 YNNKEL come from the germline V gene (reference sequence). Trimming left V 1 base short and J 0 bases short, with 16 bases between. This CDR3 comprises 17 residues. As DNA, the CDR3 is TGTGCCAGCAGCCAAGGAATGGGATCCCTAAGCTCCTACGAGCAGTACTTC. It yields the protein CASSQGMGSLSSYEQYF.

The rearrangement uses TRBV20-1 and TRBJ2-1; TRBD2 matches 9 bases. The CDR3 loop spans 18 amino acids. The germline V gene has CDR1 DFQATT and CDR2 SNEGSKA (reference sequence). J gave up 8 bases and V 0 bases, and 17 bases lay outside the gene matches. CDR3 bases: TGCAGTGCTAGAGAACCTCGCTCGGCGGGAGGGTTTTGGGATGAGCAGTTCTTC. Its protein is CSAREPRSAGGFWDEQFF.

The genes are TRBV4-2 and TRBJ1-5; D possibly corresponds to TRBD1 (5 bases). This CDR3 spans 15 amino acids. The germline gives CDR1 LGHNA, CDR2 YNFKEQ. Trimming cost V 4 bases and J 0 bases, with 10 bases left between them. DNA for the CDR3: TGTGCCAGCAGCCCGGGACGGAATAGCAATCAGCCCCAGCATTTT. Protein sequence: CASSPGRNSNQPQHF.

The gene calls are TRBV19 and TRBJ1-5; TRBD1 matches 8 bases. The J segment lost 0 bases and the V segment lost 10 bases, leaving 8 bases of the junction unmatched. The CDR3 extends over 15 amino acids. Germline values: CDR1 LNHDA, CDR2 SQIVND (reference sequence). DNA for the CDR3: TGTGCCATGCCGTTGACAGGGGCTAGCAATCAGCCCCAGCATTTT. Residues: CAMPLTGASNQPQHF.

The J gene is TRBJ2-3, the V gene TRBV5-1; maybe TRBD2 (6 bases). This CDR3 has 14 residues. Germline CDR1 is SGHRS and CDR2 is YFSETQ. V was trimmed by 4 bases and J by 0 bases, leaving 9 bases between them. In DNA form, the CDR3 reads TGCGCCAGCAGCCGGGACTGGAGCACAGATACGCAGTATTTT. The encoded protein is CASSRDWSTDTQYF.

This clonotype showed up just once. CDR3 sequence (DNA): TGTGCCAGTAGTATCGGCGGTTCTAACTATGGCTACACCTTC. Translation gives CASSIGGSNYGYTF. The chain recombines TRBV19 with TRBJ1-2; D gene uncertain. V was cut by 3 bases and J by 0 bases, with 8 bases left in between. CDR3 length equals 14 residues. Germline V gives CDR1 LNHDA, CDR2 SQIVND (reference sequence).

This chain joins TRBV20-1 and TRBJ1-1, with D hard to call. The germline V gene has CDR1 DFQATT and CDR2 SNEGSKA (reference sequence). This CDR3 region has 18 residues. V lost 3 bases and J 5 bases, leaving 28 bases between the germline ends. CDR3 loop: CSARPLRVEESRWTEAFF. The CDR3 DNA follows: TGCAGTGCTAGGCCGTTGAGGGTAGAGGAGTCTCGTTGGACTGAAGCTTTCTTT.

The chain is built from TRBV6-4 and TRBJ1-5; no clear D gene. Deletions cut 6 bases from V and 1 base from J, with 7 bases between. Germline V gives CDR1 MRHNA, CDR2 SNTAGT. This CDR3 region has 13 residues. This chain's CDR3 is CASSQESNQPQHF. The CDR3 nucleotides read TGTGCCAGCAGCCAGGAGAGCAATCAGCCCCAGCATTTT.

This clonotype was seen just once. The V call is TRBV29-1, the J call TRBJ2-3; no definite D call. Germline-derived CDR1 and CDR2 are SQVTM and ANQGSEA. The ends were cut back, 8 bases at V and 4 bases at J, with 13 bases in the middle. This CDR3 has 12 amino acids. The CDR3 DNA sequence: TGCAGCATGGGCCCAGTCCCAGATACGCAGTATTTT. Its translation: CSMGPVPDTQYF.

The CDR3 DNA reads TGTGCCAGCAGCGACAAGAGGGCGCGCGGTCAGCCCCAGCATTTT. It yields the protein CASSDKRARGQPQHF. V is TRBV5-6 and J is TRBJ1-5; D unclear. The V end lost 4 bases, the J end lost 6 bases, and 17 bases lay between the germline ends. Germline loops: CDR1 SGHDT, CDR2 YYEEEE. The CDR3 is 15 amino acids.

This clonotype was seen just once. The rearrangement links TRBV5-1 to TRBJ2-3; 14 bases line up with TRBD2. The V segment lost 2 bases and the J segment 6 bases; nucleotides outside the gene matches: 11. The CDR3 loop spans 18 amino acids. Germline assignment: CDR1 SGHRS and CDR2 YFSETQ. The CDR3 nucleotides read TGCGCCAGCAGCTTTATCGGGACTAGCGGGAGCGGTAGGGATACGCAGTATTTT. Residues: CASSFIGTSGSGRDTQYF.